This TCR beta chain was sequenced during a study of cytomegalovirus exposure and HLA in healthy donors. General observations from the study: Some highly shared sequence variants likely arose as a pipeline artifact. A later analysis associated 16,951 TCR beta sequences with HLA alleles at a 0.05 false discovery rate.

As to this clone: The antigen remains unidentified.

Likely unrecorded immune exposures existed in these nominally healthy donors. Both 60 Vbeta primers and 13 Jbeta primers went into the PCR. Some clones are missing from TCRdb's copy, which holds only in-frame ones; the method was immunoSEQ multiplex PCR. The top ten clones hold about 3.9% of a sample with 100,000 to 150,000 clones, 81% of them seen once. The ends were cut back, 2 bases at V and 2 bases at J, with 7 bases in the middle. This CDR3 contains 14 residues. Germline V gene sequence: CDR1 SGHTA, CDR2 FQGNSA. The clonotype originates from a man aged 18 to 35 in good health and CMV-seropositive. The chain uses TRBV7-2 and TRBJ2-1; D uncertain. The sequenced sample was PBMCs. CDR3 DNA: TGTGCCAGCAGCTTACCCGGTCCCTACAATGAGCAGTTCTTC. Encoded protein: CASSLPGPYNEQFF.